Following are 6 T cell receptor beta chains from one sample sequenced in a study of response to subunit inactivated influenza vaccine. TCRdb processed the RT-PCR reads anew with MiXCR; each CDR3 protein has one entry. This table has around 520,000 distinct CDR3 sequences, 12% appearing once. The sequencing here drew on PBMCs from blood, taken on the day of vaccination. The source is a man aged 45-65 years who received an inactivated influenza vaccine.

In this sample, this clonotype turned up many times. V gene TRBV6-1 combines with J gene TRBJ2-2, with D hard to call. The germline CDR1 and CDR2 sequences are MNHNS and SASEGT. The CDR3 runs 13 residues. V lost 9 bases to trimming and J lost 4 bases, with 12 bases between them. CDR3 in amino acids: CASTLPATGELFF. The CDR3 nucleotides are TGTGCCAGTACCCTCCCGGCCACCGGGGAGCTGTTTTTT.

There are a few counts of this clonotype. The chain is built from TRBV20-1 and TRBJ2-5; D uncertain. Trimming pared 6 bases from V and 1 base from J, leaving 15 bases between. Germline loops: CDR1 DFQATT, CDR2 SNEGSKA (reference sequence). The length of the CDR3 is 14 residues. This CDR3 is CSASVTSLQETQYF. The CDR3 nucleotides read TGCAGTGCCAGTGTGACTTCTCTCCAAGAGACCCAGTACTTC.

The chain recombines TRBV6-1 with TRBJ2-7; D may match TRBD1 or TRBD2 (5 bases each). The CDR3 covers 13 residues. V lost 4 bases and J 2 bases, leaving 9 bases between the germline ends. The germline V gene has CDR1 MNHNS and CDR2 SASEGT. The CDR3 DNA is TGTGCCAGCAGTGTGGGGGATCCCTACGAGCAGTACTTC. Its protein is CASSVGDPYEQYF.

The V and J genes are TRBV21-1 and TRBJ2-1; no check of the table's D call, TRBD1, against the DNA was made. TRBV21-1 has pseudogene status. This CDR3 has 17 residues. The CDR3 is CASSKGVRGQGLVEQFF. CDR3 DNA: TGTGCCAGCAGCAAAGGAGTCAGAGGACAGGGTCTAGTGGAGCAGTTCTTC.

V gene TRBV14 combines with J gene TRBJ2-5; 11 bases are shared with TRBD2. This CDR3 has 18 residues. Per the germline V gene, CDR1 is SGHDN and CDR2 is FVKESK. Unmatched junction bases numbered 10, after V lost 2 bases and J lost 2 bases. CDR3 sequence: CASSQFGRLAGGQETQYF. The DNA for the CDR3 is TGTGCCAGCAGCCAATTTGGTCGGCTAGCGGGAGGACAAGAGACCCAGTACTTC.

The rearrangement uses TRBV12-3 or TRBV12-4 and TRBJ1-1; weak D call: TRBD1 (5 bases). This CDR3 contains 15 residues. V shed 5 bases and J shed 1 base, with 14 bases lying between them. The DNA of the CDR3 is TGTGCCAGCAGTCCGAGGACACTAGCGAACACTGAAGCTTTCTTT. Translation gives CASSPRTLANTEAFF.